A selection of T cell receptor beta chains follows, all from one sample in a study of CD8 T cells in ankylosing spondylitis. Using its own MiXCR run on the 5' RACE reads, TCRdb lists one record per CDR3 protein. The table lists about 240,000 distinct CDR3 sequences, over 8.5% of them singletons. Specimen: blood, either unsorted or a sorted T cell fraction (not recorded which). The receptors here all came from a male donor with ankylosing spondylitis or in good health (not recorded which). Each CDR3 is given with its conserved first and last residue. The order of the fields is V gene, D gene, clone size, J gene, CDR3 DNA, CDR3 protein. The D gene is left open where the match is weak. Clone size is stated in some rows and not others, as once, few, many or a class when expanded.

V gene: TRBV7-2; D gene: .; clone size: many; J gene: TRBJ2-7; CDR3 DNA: TGTGCCAGCAGCTTAGAGTGGCGCGACGAGCAGTACTTC; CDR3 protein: CASSLEWRDEQYF
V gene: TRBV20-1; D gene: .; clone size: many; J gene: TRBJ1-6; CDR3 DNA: TGCAGTGCTAGAGATCGGGGCAGGGAAAGCTCACCCCTCCACTTT; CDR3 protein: CSARDRGRESSPLHF
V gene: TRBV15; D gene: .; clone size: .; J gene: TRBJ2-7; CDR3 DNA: TGTGCCACCAGCAGGGGTTTTGGGCGGACCTACGAGCAGTACTTC; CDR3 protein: CATSRGFGRTYEQYF
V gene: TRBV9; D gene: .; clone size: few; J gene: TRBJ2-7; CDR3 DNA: TGTGCCAGCAGCTCCAGTGGAGCGGGCGCATCCTACGAGCAGTACTTC; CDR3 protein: CASSSSGAGASYEQYF
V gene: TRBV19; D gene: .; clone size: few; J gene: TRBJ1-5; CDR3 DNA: TGTGCCAGTACCCAGGGATGGGGCAATCAGCCCCAGCATTTT; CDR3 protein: CASTQGWGNQPQHF
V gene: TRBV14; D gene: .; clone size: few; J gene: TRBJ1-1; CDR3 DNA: TGTGCCAGCTCCAACACTGAAGCTTTCTTT; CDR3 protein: CASSNTEAFF
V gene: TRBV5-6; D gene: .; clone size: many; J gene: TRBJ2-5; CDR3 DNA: TGTGCCAGCAGCTTGCGAAATACAGAACAAGAGACCCAGTACTTC; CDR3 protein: CASSLRNTEQETQYF
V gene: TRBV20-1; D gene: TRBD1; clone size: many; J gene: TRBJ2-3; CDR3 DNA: TGCAGTGCGCAACAGGGGGGAAGTGGCACAGATACGCAGTATTTT; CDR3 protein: CSAQQGGSGTDTQYF
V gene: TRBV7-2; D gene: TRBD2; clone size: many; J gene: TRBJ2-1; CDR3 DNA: TGTGCCAGCAGAAATAGCGGGGGATACAATGAGCAGTTCTTC; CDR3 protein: CASRNSGGYNEQFF
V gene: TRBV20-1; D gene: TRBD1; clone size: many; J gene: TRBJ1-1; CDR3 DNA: TGCAGTGCTAGAGATCCGGTGTCAGGGGGTAACACTGAAGCTTTCTTT; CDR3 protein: CSARDPVSGGNTEAFF
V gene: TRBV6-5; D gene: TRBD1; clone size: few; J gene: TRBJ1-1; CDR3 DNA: TGTGCCAGCAGTTCCCAACAGGGGATGAACACTGAAGCTTTCTTT; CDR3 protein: CASSSQQGMNTEAFF
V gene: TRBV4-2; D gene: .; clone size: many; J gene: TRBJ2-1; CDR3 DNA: TGTGCCAGCAGCCATGACAATGAGCAGTTCTTC; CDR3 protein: CASSHDNEQFF